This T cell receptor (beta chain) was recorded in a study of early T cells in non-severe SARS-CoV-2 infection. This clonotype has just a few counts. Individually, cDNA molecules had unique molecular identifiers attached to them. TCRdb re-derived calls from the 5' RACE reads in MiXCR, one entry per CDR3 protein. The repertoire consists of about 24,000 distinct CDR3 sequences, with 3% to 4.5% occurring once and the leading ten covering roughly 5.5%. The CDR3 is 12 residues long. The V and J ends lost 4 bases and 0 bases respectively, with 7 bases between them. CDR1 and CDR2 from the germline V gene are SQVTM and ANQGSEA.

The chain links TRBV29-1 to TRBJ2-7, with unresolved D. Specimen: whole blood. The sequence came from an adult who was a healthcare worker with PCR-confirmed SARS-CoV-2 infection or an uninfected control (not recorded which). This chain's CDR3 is CSVVSSSYEQYF. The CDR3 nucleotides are TGCAGCGTTGTCAGCAGCTCCTACGAGCAGTACTTC.